A selection of T cell receptor beta chains follows, all from one sample in a study of early T cells in non-severe SARS-CoV-2 infection. One entry per CDR3 protein, called by TCRdb with MiXCR from the 5' RACE reads. This table has about 69,000 distinct CDR3 sequences, roughly 4.5% appearing once. The sequences come from whole blood, collected at baseline. The receptors were gathered from an adult who was a healthcare worker with PCR-confirmed SARS-CoV-2 infection or an uninfected control (not recorded which). The donor label of this sample is uncertain. Both conserved end residues are part of each CDR3. A clone size is listed for some rows: how often the clone was seen (once, few, many), or a class if it is expanded.

cdr3_aa: CASSSGTGFVPYYNEQFF; clone_size: NA; v_call: TRBV3-1; j_call: TRBJ2-1
cdr3_aa: CASSEGEGSYEQYF; clone_size: many; v_call: TRBV6-1; j_call: TRBJ2-7
cdr3_aa: CASSSGTEAFF; clone_size: many; v_call: TRBV7-6; j_call: TRBJ1-1
cdr3_aa: CASSLRGPQADTQYF; clone_size: few; v_call: TRBV5-1; j_call: TRBJ2-3
cdr3_aa: CASSLGFYEQYF; clone_size: many; v_call: TRBV5-5; j_call: TRBJ2-7
cdr3_aa: CSARSGTLAGGREQFF; clone_size: many; v_call: TRBV20-1; j_call: TRBJ2-1
cdr3_aa: CAGNPPFGSPLHF; clone_size: NA; v_call: TRBV2; j_call: TRBJ1-6
cdr3_aa: CASSLVGGQETQYF; clone_size: many; v_call: TRBV11-2; j_call: TRBJ2-5
cdr3_aa: CASSQEGRVDYGYTF; clone_size: few; v_call: TRBV4-1; j_call: TRBJ1-2
cdr3_aa: CASSWTGDQETQYF; clone_size: many; v_call: TRBV5-1; j_call: TRBJ2-5
cdr3_aa: CATSPHQGRAGNTIYF; clone_size: many; v_call: TRBV15; j_call: TRBJ1-3
cdr3_aa: CASSTRQGLSYEQYF; clone_size: few; v_call: TRBV6-6; j_call: TRBJ2-7
cdr3_aa: CSARGAGGDTEAFF; clone_size: many; v_call: TRBV20-1; j_call: TRBJ1-1
cdr3_aa: CSARINGRSTDTQYF; clone_size: many; v_call: TRBV20-1; j_call: TRBJ2-3
cdr3_aa: CASNLGLRSSTDTQYF; clone_size: many; v_call: TRBV28; j_call: TRBJ2-3
cdr3_aa: CATKGQGSTEAFF; clone_size: few; v_call: TRBV24-1; j_call: TRBJ1-1
cdr3_aa: CASSPSGTRGSDTQYF; clone_size: many; v_call: TRBV18; j_call: TRBJ2-3
cdr3_aa: CASARGRRYEQYF; clone_size: many; v_call: TRBV6-2/TRBV6-3; j_call: TRBJ2-7
cdr3_aa: CASGLDRTGGTEAFF; clone_size: many; v_call: TRBV12-5; j_call: TRBJ1-1
cdr3_aa: CASSPSVPENTEAFF; clone_size: many; v_call: TRBV12-3/TRBV12-4; j_call: TRBJ1-1
cdr3_aa: CASSPDRGRDEQYF; clone_size: NA; v_call: TRBV7-2; j_call: TRBJ2-7
cdr3_aa: CASSLGDGDEQYF; clone_size: few; v_call: TRBV5-6; j_call: TRBJ2-7
cdr3_aa: CASSSQRETQYF; clone_size: many; v_call: TRBV11-2; j_call: TRBJ2-5
cdr3_aa: CASSYGQAPGYGYTF; clone_size: many; v_call: TRBV6-5; j_call: TRBJ1-2
cdr3_aa: CASSSTKSSEKLFF; clone_size: few; v_call: TRBV6-6; j_call: TRBJ1-4
cdr3_aa: CSAHKPGGGNQPQHF; clone_size: many; v_call: TRBV20-1; j_call: TRBJ1-5
cdr3_aa: CASSESDRDEADEQYF; clone_size: few; v_call: TRBV10-1; j_call: TRBJ2-7
cdr3_aa: CASGTGGSYEQYF; clone_size: many; v_call: TRBV19; j_call: TRBJ2-7
cdr3_aa: CASSFRLGTTDTQYF; clone_size: many; v_call: TRBV27; j_call: TRBJ2-3
cdr3_aa: CASSDLMAGGREKLFF; clone_size: NA; v_call: TRBV7-9; j_call: TRBJ1-4
cdr3_aa: CASSYVSGTNEKLFF; clone_size: many; v_call: TRBV6-5; j_call: TRBJ1-4
cdr3_aa: CASSSRSGGLAETQYF; clone_size: few; v_call: TRBV11-2; j_call: TRBJ2-5
cdr3_aa: CASSEMGSRSETQYF; clone_size: many; v_call: TRBV6-1; j_call: TRBJ2-5
cdr3_aa: CSATGQAMNTEAFF; clone_size: many; v_call: TRBV20-1; j_call: TRBJ1-1
cdr3_aa: CASSLDYEQYF; clone_size: many; v_call: TRBV28; j_call: TRBJ2-7
cdr3_aa: CASREDTLNTEAFF; clone_size: many; v_call: TRBV12-3/TRBV12-4; j_call: TRBJ1-1
cdr3_aa: CASSVRTDTQYF; clone_size: many; v_call: TRBV28; j_call: TRBJ2-3
cdr3_aa: CASSQTGGEAFF; clone_size: many; v_call: TRBV6-4; j_call: TRBJ1-1
cdr3_aa: CASEVSSYNEQFF; clone_size: NA; v_call: TRBV2; j_call: TRBJ2-1
cdr3_aa: CASSQDSQRTSRVF; clone_size: many; v_call: TRBV4-3; j_call: TRBJ2-1